Described below is a single T cell receptor beta chain sequence and its context. No antigen is known for it. It has no much larger one-base neighbor in the sample; base qualities were not kept. This sample was taken from a study of control samples from healthy donors and cancer patients (dated by TCRdb to the early 2020s). The method was the immunoSEQ multiplex PCR assay. The table was pulled from immuneACCESS by TCRdb, which kept in-frame rearrangements only. Such tables lose some clones; where checked, under half of the loss comes from unresolved V genes, and the rest has no known cause. The sample profile shows about 150,000 clones; 85% to 95% of them were found once. Approximately 5.5% of the sample is taken by the ten largest. The germline V and J ends show losses of 5 bases and 3 bases respectively, and no gene match explains 9 bases of the junction. The germline V gene (reference sequence) provides CDR1 SEHNR and CDR2 FQNEAQ. Measured from the cysteine to the phenylalanine, the CDR3 is 16 residues long. Here the CDR3 DNA is all that survives: 48 bases in frame from base 1.

Sequenced material: blood. Here the chain combines TRBV7-9 and TRBJ2-7; TRBD2 agrees with 11 junctional bases. This receptor was taken from a man between 35 and 55 years old in good health. The sequenced DNA is TGTGCCAGCAGCCTCGTTAGCGGGGGGGCCTACTACGAGCAGTACTTC. It is translated as CASSLVSGGAYYEQYF. This CDR3, with the reference TRBV7-9 and TRBJ2-7 proteins standing in past its ends, gives the full variable domain DTGVSQNPRHKITKRGQNVTFRCDPISEHNRLYWYRQTLGQGPEFLTYFQNEAQLEKSRLLSDRFSAERPKGSFSTLEIQRTEQGDSAMYLCASSLVSGGAYYEQYFGPGTRLTVT.